This T cell receptor (beta chain) was identified in a study of shared T cell receptors in the human thymus. V trimming: 0 bases; J trimming: 0 bases; junction bases outside the gene matches: 13. Germline V CDR1 and CDR2: LGHNA, YSLEER. CDR3 length equals 22 residues. The protocol was immunoSEQ multiplex PCR, while the TCRdb copy is restricted to in-frame clones and leaves out a portion. This table has more than 550,000 clones, approximately 89% appearing once. The data also belong to a second study, concerning human thymus T cells. From that paper: Thymic repertoires overlap heavily among unrelated individuals, related research has reported.

The rearrangement links TRBV4-3 to TRBJ2-1; the match to TRBD2 covers 14 bases. The clonotype comes from a boy younger than two with a congenital heart defect. Sequenced input: thymocytes. CDR3 nucleotides: TGCGCCAGCAGCCAAGAAACGACCAGGACTAGCGGGAGGCCTAGCTCCTACAATGAGCAGTTCTTC. It specifies CASSQETTRTSGRPSSYNEQFF.